These 15 T cell receptor beta chains originate from one sample sequenced in a study of beta chain features in type 1 diabetes. Isolated RNA was reverse transcribed in full, so expressed TCRB transcripts were sequenced. TCRdb's copy holds only in-frame clones and misses some; the assay was immunoSEQ multiplex PCR. The table records fewer than 150,000 clones, less than 9% of them present only once. The sequenced sample was central memory CD4+ T cells from blood. Receptors were obtained from a woman in her twenties or thirties in good health.

This clone occurred a few times. The chain employs TRBV28 and TRBJ2-7; 9 positions agree with TRBD1. Germline CDR1 and CDR2: MDHEN and SYDVKM. The CDR3 is 14 amino acids. The V gene end was trimmed by 8 bases and the J gene end by 3 bases; junction bases not matched to a gene: 8. The CDR3 nucleotides are TGTGCCAGCGATCCGGGACAGGGTGTCTACGAGCAGTACTTC. It codes for CASDPGQGVYEQYF.

The chain carries TRBV28 and TRBJ1-1; 7 nucleotides align to TRBD1. This CDR3 region has 18 residues. V lost 0 bases, J lost 10 bases, and 20 bases stayed unmatched. Germline assignment: CDR1 MDHEN and CDR2 SYDVKM. The CDR3: CASSLWGGSSRDRGIAFF. CDR3 bases: TGTGCCAGCAGTTTATGGGGGGGCTCTAGCAGGGACAGAGGGATAGCTTTCTTT. The entire variable domain, with the rest obtained from reference TRBV28 and TRBJ1-1, is as follows: DVKVTQSSRYLVKRTGEKVFLECVQDMDHENMFWYRQDPGLGLRLIYFSYDVKMKEKGDIPEGYSVSREKKERFSLILESASTNQTSMYLCASSLWGGSSRDRGIAFFGQGTRLTVV.

The chain joins TRBV5-1 to TRBJ2-1; D gene uncertain. The germline V and J ends were trimmed by 7 bases and 3 bases, with 8 bases remaining between them. The CDR3 loop spans 12 amino acids. Germline CDR1 and CDR2: SGHRS and YFSETQ. The CDR3 DNA reads as TGCGCCAGCTCCCAGCGCTACAATGAGCAGTTCTTC. Its translation is CASSQRYNEQFF. The whole variable domain, remainder taken from reference TRBV5-1 and TRBJ2-1, is KAGVTQTPRYLIKTRGQQVTLSCSPISGHRSVSWYQQTPGQGLQFLFEYFSETQRNKGNFPGRFSGRQFSNSRSEMNVSTLELGDSALYLCASSQRYNEQFFGPGTRLTVL.

This clone was seen a handful of times. CDR3 protein: CASRAGGRTKNIQYF. CDR3 DNA: TGTGCCAGCAGGGCGGGAGGCCGAACCAAAAACATTCAGTACTTC. The V call is TRBV5-6, the J call TRBJ2-4, with 8 bases matching TRBD2. The junction had 6 bases not matched to a gene; V was cut back by 5 bases and J by 2 bases. Germline V lookup: CDR1 SGHDT, CDR2 YYEEEE. The CDR3 has 15 residues.

This clone was detected a few times. This chain joins TRBV4-2 and TRBJ1-3, with a weak D call TRBD1 (6 bases). Germline CDR1 LGHNA, CDR2 YNFKEQ. Trimming removed 5 bases from V and 0 bases from J, with 14 bases in between. The CDR3 has 16 amino acids. The CDR3 spells CASSMDSYFSGNTIYF. CDR3 nucleotide sequence: TGTGCCAGCAGCATGGACAGCTACTTCTCTGGAAACACCATATATTTT.

J is TRBJ1-2 and V is TRBV12-5; D perhaps matches TRBD1 (5 bases). The germline V and J ends were trimmed by 1 base and 5 bases, with 11 bases remaining between them. CDR3 length equals 14 residues. The germline V gene encodes CDR1 LGHNT and CDR2 FRNRAP. The CDR3 nucleotides read TGTGCTAGTGGTTTGGATGGAGGGGTTTATGGCTACACCTTC. It specifies CASGLDGGVYGYTF.

This clone was observed a few times. The chain joins TRBV28 to TRBJ1-2, with D hard to call. The V gene lost 6 bases and the J gene lost 7 bases, with 9 bases spanning the gap. Germline V gene sequence: CDR1 MDHEN, CDR2 SYDVKM. The CDR3 is made up of 11 amino acids. The CDR3: CASSFPLGYTF. DNA for the CDR3: TGTGCCAGCAGCTTTCCACTTGGCTACACCTTC.

This chain connects TRBV10-3 to TRBJ2-3; the D is unclear. Trimming shortened V by 2 bases and J by 0 bases, and 9 bases separated the two germline ends. This CDR3 is built from 15 residues. Germline assignment: CDR1 ENHRY and CDR2 SYGVKD. This chain's CDR3 is CAISEGQPSTDTQYF. The CDR3 DNA is TGTGCCATCAGTGAGGGGCAGCCTAGCACAGATACGCAGTATTTT.

This clone was seen more than once but under ten times. The chain carries TRBV6-5 and TRBJ2-1, with TRBD2 matching 13 bases. The CDR3 totals 15 residues. Germline values: CDR1 MNHEY, CDR2 SVGAGI. J lost 9 bases, V lost 6 bases, and 8 bases had no gene match. DNA of the CDR3: TGTGCCAGCAGCGCACTAGCGGGAGGGCCGAGTGAGCAGTTCTTC. This codes for CASSALAGGPSEQFF.

The sample holds many counts of this clone. CDR3 sequence reads: CASSLWADYEQYF. The CDR3 DNA sequence: TGTGCCAGCAGTTTATGGGCAGACTACGAGCAGTACTTC. The gene calls are TRBV28 and TRBJ2-7; D unclear. The germline gives CDR1 MDHEN, CDR2 SYDVKM. Trimming shortened V by 0 bases and J by 3 bases, and 6 bases separated the two germline ends. The CDR3 is 13 residues long.

The table lists this clone with a few counts. This chain links TRBV29-1 with TRBJ1-2; the match to TRBD1 covers 9 bases. With 4 bases clipped from V and 3 bases from J, the junction kept 3 bases outside the gene matches. CDR1 and CDR2 from the germline V gene are SQVTM and ANQGSEA. The CDR3 has 13 residues. The CDR3 DNA reads as TGCAGCGTTGGGGGACAGGGTGACTATGGCTACACCTTC. Amino acid sequence: CSVGGQGDYGYTF.

This clone was picked up a small number of times. The chain carries TRBV5-1 and TRBJ2-6, with D possibly matching TRBD2 (5 bases). With 5 bases removed from V and 2 bases from J, the gap between germline ends came to 26 bases. The CDR3 loop spans 20 amino acids. The germline gives CDR1 SGHRS, CDR2 YFSETQ. The DNA for the CDR3 is TGCGCCAGCAGGCCCCACGGTAGCACGGGGTTATCAACTGGGGCCAACGTCCTGACTTTC. Translated, it gives CASRPHGSTGLSTGANVLTF.

Only a few counts were recorded for this clone. This chain links TRBV9 with TRBJ1-1, with 7 bases fitting TRBD1. V lost 0 bases to trimming and J lost 4 bases; unmatched junction nucleotides: 6. This CDR3 is built from 15 residues. Germline-derived CDR1 and CDR2 are SGDLS and YYNGEE. Here the CDR3 reads CASSVGGAGGTEAFF. As DNA, the CDR3 is TGTGCCAGCAGCGTAGGCGGGGCAGGGGGCACTGAAGCTTTCTTT.

This clone has at least ten counts. This sequence joins TRBV4-3 and TRBJ2-3; 8 bases fit TRBD2. Germline V gives CDR1 LGHNA, CDR2 YSLEER. V gave up 0 bases and J gave up 4 bases; unmatched junction bases: 6. This CDR3 is built from 16 residues. CDR3 residues: CASSQEYAGGSDTQYF. Here the CDR3 DNA reads TGCGCCAGCAGCCAAGAGTACGCGGGAGGCTCAGATACGCAGTATTTT.

The chain is built from TRBV6-4 and TRBJ2-1; TRBD1 matches 10 bases. Germline CDR1 is MRHNA and CDR2 is SNTAGT. J gave up 13 bases and V 3 bases, and 6 bases lay outside the gene matches. CDR3 length equals 13 residues. The CDR3 sequence: CASSERTGGSQFF. Written as DNA, the CDR3 is TGTGCCAGCAGTGAGCGGACAGGGGGTTCTCAGTTCTTC.